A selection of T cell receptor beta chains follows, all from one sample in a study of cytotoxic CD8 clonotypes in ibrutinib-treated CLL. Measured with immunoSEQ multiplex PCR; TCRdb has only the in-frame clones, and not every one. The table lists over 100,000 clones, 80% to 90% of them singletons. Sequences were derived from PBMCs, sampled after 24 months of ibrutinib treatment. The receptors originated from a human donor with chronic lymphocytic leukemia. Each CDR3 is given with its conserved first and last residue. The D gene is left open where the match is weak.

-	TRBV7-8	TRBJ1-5	CASSWSGAGAGNQPQHF
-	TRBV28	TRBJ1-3	CASSFGVGDIFNAGNTIYF
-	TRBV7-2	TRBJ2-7	CASSSRQDSYEQYF
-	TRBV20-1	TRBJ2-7	CSASTAYEQYF
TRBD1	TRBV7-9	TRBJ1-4	CASESRDSNEKLFF
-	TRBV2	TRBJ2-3	CASTSTDTQYF
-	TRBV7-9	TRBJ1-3	CASSSSGSRPSGNTIYF
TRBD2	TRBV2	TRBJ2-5	CASRLAGPAETQYF
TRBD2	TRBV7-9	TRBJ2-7	CASSFLAGPSYEQYF
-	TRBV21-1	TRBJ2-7	CASSDEPDRDLEGNYEQYF
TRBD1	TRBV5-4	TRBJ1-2	CASSLGTGGARGYTF
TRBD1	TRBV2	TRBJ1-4	CASSESNRGNEKLFF
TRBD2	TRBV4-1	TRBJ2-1	CASSPASLAGANNEQFF
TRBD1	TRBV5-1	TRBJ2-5	CASSPRTGRGQETQYF
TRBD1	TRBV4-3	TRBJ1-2	CASSAGQGDGYTF
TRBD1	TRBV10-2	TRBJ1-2	CASNPGQGANYGYTF
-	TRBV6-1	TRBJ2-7	CASSEGPTGTYEQYF
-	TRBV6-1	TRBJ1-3	CASSDQGFSGNTIYF
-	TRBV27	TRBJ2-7	CASRAWDASSSYEQYF
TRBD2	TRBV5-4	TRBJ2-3	CASSPRLAATDTQYF
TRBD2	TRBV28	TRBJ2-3	CASSQLAGEHPDTQYF
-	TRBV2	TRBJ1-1	CASSEQGPDTEAFF
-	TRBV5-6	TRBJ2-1	CASRAEGRSSYNEQFF
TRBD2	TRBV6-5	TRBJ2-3	CASSYGGREIDTQYF
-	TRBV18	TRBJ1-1	CASSPGTGNTEAFF
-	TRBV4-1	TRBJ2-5	CASSQRDPQETQYF
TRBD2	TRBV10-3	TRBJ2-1	CAIREGTSVDNEQFF
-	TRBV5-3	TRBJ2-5	CARNPGDFQETQYF
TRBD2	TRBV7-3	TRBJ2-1	CASSLLAGGPARYNEQFF
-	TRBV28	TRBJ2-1	CASRVGGTYNEQFF
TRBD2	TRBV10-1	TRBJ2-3	CASSGWDYHSTDTQYF
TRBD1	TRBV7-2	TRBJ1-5	CASSLDRMDRTNQPQHF
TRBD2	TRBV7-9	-	CASSSGRVVEQYF
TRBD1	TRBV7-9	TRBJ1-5	CASSTGQGAFHQPQHF
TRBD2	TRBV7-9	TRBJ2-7	CASSLGTSGNYEQYF
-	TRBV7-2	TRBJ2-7	CASSSLASSSYEQYF
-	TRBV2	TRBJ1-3	CASSDPQGGNTIYF
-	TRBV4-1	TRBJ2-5	CASSQAELGLGQTQYF
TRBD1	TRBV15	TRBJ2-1	CATSRDWTGTGEQFF
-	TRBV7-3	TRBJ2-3	CASSLGKPDTQYF
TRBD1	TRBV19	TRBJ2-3	CASHRADRGRGDTQYF
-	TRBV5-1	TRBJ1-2	CASSSPTGTRTF
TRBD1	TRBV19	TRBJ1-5	CASHSRTGGLAGNQPQHF
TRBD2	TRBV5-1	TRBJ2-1	CASSPGRAGYNEQFF
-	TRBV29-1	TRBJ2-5	CSVEGTGYGTQYF
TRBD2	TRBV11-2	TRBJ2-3	CASSPRGGGGDTQYF
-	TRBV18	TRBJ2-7	CASSPPTAYEQYF
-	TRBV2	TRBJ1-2	CASSEAMETF
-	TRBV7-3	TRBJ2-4	CASSPGGTANIQYF
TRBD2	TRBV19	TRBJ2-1	CASCMSSGITEQFF
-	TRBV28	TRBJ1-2	CASFSGGFDYGYTF
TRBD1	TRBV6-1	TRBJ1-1	CASRGQGQGTEAFF
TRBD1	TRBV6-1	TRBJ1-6	CASSRQGISPLHF
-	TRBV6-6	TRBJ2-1	CASGRVIANEQFF